The sequence of this T cell receptor (beta chain) was determined in a study of graft-versus-host responses after intestinal transplantation listed by TCRdb under 2021. Turning to the overall study: The transplants that recipients got were multivisceral, liver-intestinal, or isolated intestinal. Anti-thymocyte globulin induction was given to all recipients, followed by maintenance tacrolimus and steroids for approximately three years. Graft-versus-host and host-versus-graft alloreactive T cell clones were tracked in the graft, circulation and bone marrow after intestinal transplantation using bulk TCR-beta CDR3 sequencing. To identify alloreactive clones, pre-transplant mixed lymphocyte reaction products were sequenced and compared with unstimulated pre-transplant donor and recipient T cells. The cohort enrolled approximately 24 intestinal transplant recipients including one retransplant, and a few patients lacking pretransplant specimens were excluded. Donor T cell macrochimerism was defined as a peak of at least 4% donor T cells among recipient peripheral blood mononuclear cells. Rather than going through the commercial service, samples from a few later patients were sequenced in-house on an Illumina MiSeq and processed with MiXCR. Results and caveats for the whole study, not just this receptor: GvH clones were detected in recipient bone marrow, and some of these GvH clones were observed earlier in ileal mucosa or blood, consistent with an intestinal mucosal origin. Patients with donor T cell macrochimerism had high GvH to HvG T cell clonal ratios in their allografts. Early after transplant, declines in HvG clones were associated with peak levels of circulating GvH clones. Conclusions were limited by the relatively low number and heterogeneity of intestinal transplant patients.

Blood samples were collected up to 4 times in the first month after transplant and then at least monthly when available. Library creation used the immunoSEQ multiplex PCR assay. High-throughput TCR-beta CDR3 sequencing of genomic DNA from most patients was performed by Adaptive Biotechnologies. In the paper's pipeline: TCR sequencing data for more than 15 patients were retrieved from Adaptive's ImmunoSEQ software; a few other patients were processed with MiXCR and VDJtools. Because the origin of CDR3 nucleotide sequences shared between donor and recipient could not be assigned, those sequences were removed. Alloreactive clones required at least 2-fold expansion over unstimulated cells and minimum CFSE-low frequency of 0.002% (template counts) or 0.001% (read counts). A clone was considered mappable if detected in the sequenced pre-transplant spleen, lymph node, or MLR CFSE-low populations of the donor or recipient. Cumulative frequency of alloreactive clones was calculated as a percentage of all sequences weighted by copy number. TCRdb limited this immuneACCESS table to in-frame rearrangements with V and J called. A share of clones is missing; checked studies link under half to unresolved V genes, and the rest is unexplained. V and J calls and clone size come straight from that table; D and trimming were deduced from the DNA. The sample includes about 80,000 clones, with around 92% observed a single time. The ten largest clones capture roughly 0.64% of the sample.

Trimming accounts for 0 bases at V and 3 bases at J, while the number of junction bases matched to no gene is 1. CDR1 MGHRA and CDR2 YSYEKL are derived from the germline V gene. Taken from cysteine to phenylalanine, the CDR3 has 17 residues. Only the CDR3 DNA is retained, 51 bases long and in frame from the first base. A word on this clone: Its antigen is not yet known. No much larger clonotype is one base removed from it; base qualities were not supplied.

Rearrangement joined TRBV4-1 to TRBJ2-2, with 13 middle bases fitting TRBD2. Sequenced here: PBMCs, sampled 98 days after intestinal transplantation. The receptor comes from a human patient who received an intestinal transplant, so some T cells may come from the graft donor. The CDR3 region reads CASSQDGLAGDTGELFF. The DNA sequence reads TGCGCCAGCAGCCAAGATGGACTAGCGGGGGACACCGGGGAGCTGTTTTTT.